Listed here are 7 T cell receptor beta chains from one sample, sequenced in a study of response to subunit inactivated influenza vaccine. One entry per CDR3 protein results from TCRdb running MiXCR on the RT-PCR reads. Of some 540,000 distinct CDR3 sequences in the sample, less than 25% were seen once. These data were also filed under a second study, of T cells expressing NK-cell markers. From that second work: Production of TCR beta cDNA relied on 5'RACE template switching with UMIs.

The sample consisted of CD4+ T cells sorted from PBMCs, taken 12 days after vaccination. Source of these receptors: a man aged 50 to 60 who received an inactivated influenza vaccine.

Only one count was recorded for this clonotype. This chain links TRBV28 with TRBJ2-1; D is possibly TRBD1 or TRBD2 (5 bases each). V was clipped by 4 bases and J by 10 bases, with 11 bases between them. Germline V gives CDR1 MDHEN, CDR2 SYDVKM. The CDR3 is 12 amino acids. CDR3 protein: CASSSTGTEQFF. CDR3 sequence (DNA): TGTGCCAGCAGTTCAACCGGGACGGAGCAGTTCTTC.

The rearrangement joins TRBV6-1 to TRBJ2-1; maybe TRBD2 (6 bases). CDR1 and CDR2 (germline): MNHNS, SASEGT. The CDR3 sequence is 14 residues long. V was cut by 9 bases and J by 8 bases, with 20 bases left in between. The CDR3 DNA is TGTGCCAGTAGTAGGAGGGCCTCTTTGGATGAGCAGTTCTTC. Translation: CASSRRASLDEQFF.

The chain recombines TRBV12-3 or TRBV12-4 with TRBJ2-1; 14 nucleotides line up with TRBD2. The CDR3 sequence is 20 residues long. V gave up 5 bases and J gave up 4 bases; unmatched junction bases: 16. This CDR3 reads CASSPLGTTSGGAVYNEQFF. Written as DNA, the CDR3 is TGTGCCAGCAGTCCTTTAGGGACGACTAGCGGGGGGGCCGTGTACAATGAGCAGTTCTTC.

The chain has TRBV20-1 and TRBJ2-1; 7 bases match TRBD1. The germline CDR1 and CDR2 sequences are DFQATT and SNEGSKA (reference sequence). V lost 0 bases to trimming and J lost 4 bases; unmatched junction nucleotides: 6. This CDR3 region has 15 residues. Here the CDR3 reads CSARDGTAIYNEQFF. CDR3 bases: TGCAGTGCTAGAGATGGGACAGCTATTTACAATGAGCAGTTCTTC.

V usage is TRBV2 and J usage is TRBJ2-7, with TRBD2 matching over 7 bases. Unmatched junction bases numbered 9, after V lost 7 bases and J lost 3 bases. Germline V gives CDR1 SNHLY, CDR2 FYNNEI. The CDR3 has 14 amino acids. The CDR3 DNA follows: TGTGCCAGCACCAGGACTAGTGGGGACTACGAGCAGTACTTC. This codes for CASTRTSGDYEQYF.

This clonotype was detected only a few times. The J gene is TRBJ1-1, the V gene TRBV18; D unresolved. The V gene's germline CDR1 is KGHSH and CDR2 LQKENI. The V end was cut by 3 bases, the J end by 3 bases, with 8 bases between. The CDR3 runs 13 residues. CDR3: CASSPHKHTEAFF. The CDR3 DNA reads as TGTGCCAGCTCACCGCATAAACACACTGAAGCTTTCTTT.

This clonotype was seen a few times. This sequence joins TRBV5-1 and TRBJ1-4, with 9 bases aligning to TRBD1. Germline CDR1 is SGHRS and CDR2 is YFSETQ. CDR3 length equals 14 residues. V was pared by 4 bases and J by 6 bases, with 4 bases of the junction left unmatched. The CDR3 loop is CASSVGTGYEKLFF. The CDR3 DNA follows: TGCGCCAGCAGCGTCGGGACAGGGTATGAAAAACTGTTTTTT. The variable domain in full, completed from reference TRBV5-1 and TRBJ1-4, reads KAGVTQTPRYLIKTRGQQVTLSCSPISGHRSVSWYQQTPGQGLQFLFEYFSETQRNKGNFPGRFSGRQFSNSRSEMNVSTLELGDSALYLCASSVGTGYEKLFFGSGTQLSVL.